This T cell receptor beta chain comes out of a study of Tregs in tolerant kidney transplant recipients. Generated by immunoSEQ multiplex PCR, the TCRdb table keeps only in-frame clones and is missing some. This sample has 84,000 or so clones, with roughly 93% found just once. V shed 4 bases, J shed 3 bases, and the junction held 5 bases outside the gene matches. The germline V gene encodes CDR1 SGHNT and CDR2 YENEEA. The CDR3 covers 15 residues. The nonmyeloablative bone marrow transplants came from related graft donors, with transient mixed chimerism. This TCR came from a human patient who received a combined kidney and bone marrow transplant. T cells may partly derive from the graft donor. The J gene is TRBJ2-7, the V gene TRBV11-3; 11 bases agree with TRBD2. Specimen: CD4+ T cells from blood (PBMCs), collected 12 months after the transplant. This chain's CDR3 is CASSSGLAGIYEQYF. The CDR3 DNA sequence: TGTGCCAGCAGCTCCGGACTAGCGGGCATCTACGAGCAGTACTTC.